The 29 T cell receptor beta chains given below trace back to one sample, sequenced in a study of CD8+ T cells in alopecia areata. Sequencing templates came from extracted RNA that was reverse transcribed into cDNA. Profiling relied on immunoSEQ multiplex PCR, and the TCRdb table lists in-frame clones only, not all of them. The repertoire holds about 180,000 clones, around 63% seen once, with 1.5% to 2% in the top ten. The sample in question was CD4+ T cells sorted from blood, obtained at week 0. Receptors originate from a human donor with alopecia areata.

The chain carries TRBV29-1 and TRBJ2-7; D gene uncertain. V was shortened by 0 bases and J by 4 bases, with 7 bases between the two germline ends. Germline V CDR1 and CDR2: SQVTM, ANQGSEA. The CDR3 consists of 12 residues. CDR3 nucleotide sequence: TGCAGCGTTGAAGATCTGCAGTACGAGCAGTACTTC. This encodes CSVEDLQYEQYF.

The V and J genes are TRBV6-5 and TRBJ1-6; unclear D gene. The CDR3 is 13 residues long. V gave up 11 bases and J gave up 7 bases, with 15 bases separating them. The germline V gene encodes CDR1 MNHEY and CDR2 SVGAGI. In DNA form, the CDR3 reads TGTGCCCCCAGAGCCGCGCCAAATTCACCCCTCCACTTT. It codes for CAPRAAPNSPLHF.

Concerning this clone itself: Other DNA sequences in the same sample also yield this CDR3. The rearrangement joins TRBV7-2 to TRBJ2-1; TRBD1 matches at 10 bases. CDR1 is SGHTA and CDR2 is FQGNSA in the germline V gene. The CDR3 loop spans 17 amino acids. Trimming removed 4 bases from V and 8 bases from J; junction bases left unmatched: 14. The DNA for the CDR3 is TGTGCCAGCAGCTCCTGGCGCGACAGGGGGCAATGGGATGAGCAGTTCTTC. Residues: CASSSWRDRGQWDEQFF.

DNA for the CDR3: TGTGCTAGTGGTTTAGAGGGGGCCGGCGAGCAGTACTTC. This translates into CASGLEGAGEQYF. V gene TRBV12-5 combines with J gene TRBJ2-7, with TRBD1 matching over 7 bases. CDR3 length: 13 residues. Unmatched junction bases numbered 5, after V lost 3 bases and J lost 6 bases. CDR1 and CDR2 from the germline V gene are LGHNT and FRNRAP.

This clone was found a few times. The genes are TRBV4-3 and TRBJ2-6; D remains unclear. V shed 3 bases and J shed 7 bases, with 16 bases lying between them. Per the germline V gene, CDR1 is LGHNA and CDR2 is YSLEER. This CDR3 has 16 residues. The CDR3 is CASSHTKSLYANVLTF. CDR3 DNA sequence: TGCGCCAGCAGCCACACCAAAAGTCTATATGCCAACGTCCTGACTTTC.

The rearrangement joins TRBV15 to TRBJ1-5; TRBD1 aligns across 7 bases. This CDR3 spans 17 amino acids. Germline V gene data show CDR1 as LNHNV and CDR2 as YYDKDF (reference sequence). V lost 3 bases to trimming and J lost 1 base; unmatched junction nucleotides: 9. CDR3 sequence (DNA): TGTGCCACCAGCAGCCTAGGGACAGCCGACAGCAATCAGCCCCAGCATTTT. Protein: CATSSLGTADSNQPQHF.

This clone was detected only a few times. The V and J genes are TRBV29-1 and TRBJ2-2, with 7 bases aligning to TRBD2. The CDR3 extends over 14 amino acids. Trimming took 5 bases from V and 0 from J; bases not matched to a gene: 3. Germline CDR1 and CDR2: SQVTM and ANQGSEA. Here the CDR3 DNA reads TGCAGCGTTCAGGGAGGGGCGAACACCGGGGAGCTGTTTTTT. Amino acids: CSVQGGANTGELFF.

There are a few counts of this clone. The gene calls are TRBV30 and TRBJ1-5, with no clear D. CDR3 length equals 14 residues. With 2 bases removed from V and 7 bases from J, the gap between germline ends came to 15 bases. Germline-derived CDR1 and CDR2 are GTSNPN and SVGIG (reference sequence). CDR3 loop: CAWSFGEGNQPQHF. The CDR3 nucleotides read TGTGCCTGGAGTTTCGGAGAAGGGAACCAGCCCCAGCATTTT.

The chain is built from TRBV5-1 and TRBJ2-2; D may match TRBD1 or TRBD2 (5 bases each). The CDR3 totals 14 residues. The V gene's germline CDR1 is SGHRS and CDR2 YFSETQ. Trimming stripped 7 bases from V and 1 base from J, with 11 bases between. Here the CDR3 DNA reads TGCGCCAGCGTTGAGGGGCGGAACACCGGGGAGCTGTTTTTT. Encoded protein: CASVEGRNTGELFF.

This rearrangement joins TRBV2 to TRBJ2-7, with D unresolved. The germline V gene encodes CDR1 SNHLY and CDR2 FYNNEI. CDR3 size: 13 residues. V lost 3 bases, J lost 1 base, and 7 bases lay in between. The CDR3 DNA follows: TGTGCCAGCAGTGAGGAAGGATCCTACGAGCAGTACTTC. Its protein product is CASSEEGSYEQYF.

This chain uses TRBV11-2 with TRBJ2-5; D may be TRBD1 (5 bases). Germline-derived CDR1 and CDR2 are SGHAT and FQNNGV. This CDR3 region has 15 residues. Between the trimmed V and J ends, which lost 3 bases and 5 bases, there was a span of 16 bases. As DNA, the CDR3 is TGTGCCAGCAGCTTGCGACCAGGGCCGATCGAGACCCAGTACTTC. This sequence encodes CASSLRPGPIETQYF. The full variable domain, completed using reference TRBV11-2 and TRBJ2-5, is EAGVAQSPRYKIIEKRQSVAFWCNPISGHATLYWYQQILGQGPKLLIQFQNNGVVDDSQLPKDRFSAERLKGVDSTLKIQPAKLEDSAVYLCASSLRPGPIETQYFGPGTRLLVL.

DNA of the CDR3: TGCAGCGTCGTGACAGGTTGGACTGAAGCTTTCTTT. Amino acid sequence: CSVVTGWTEAFF. This sequence joins TRBV29-1 and TRBJ1-1; a weak D match, TRBD1 (6 bases). Trimming removed 6 bases at V and 5 bases at J, with 13 bases between. Germline CDR1 reads SQVTM; CDR2 reads ANQGSEA. This CDR3 spans 12 amino acids.

The V call is TRBV29-1, the J call TRBJ2-7; 7 bases map to TRBD1. The CDR3 contains 13 residues. The trim removed 4 bases at V and 5 bases at J, leaving 8 bases unmatched. Germline loops: CDR1 SQVTM, CDR2 ANQGSEA. The CDR3 reads CSVGETGMNEQYF. Written as DNA, the CDR3 is TGCAGCGTTGGAGAGACAGGGATGAACGAGCAGTACTTC.

V usage is TRBV23-1 and J usage is TRBJ1-5; TRBD1 might be the D (6 bases). TRBV23-1 is treated as an ORF (open reading frame) with a function not yet certain. The CDR3 has 14 amino acids. V dropped 1 base and J dropped 4 bases, with 8 bases sitting between them. The CDR3 region is CASSQYRANQPQHF. As DNA, the CDR3 is TGCGCCAGCAGTCAATACAGGGCTAATCAGCCCCAGCATTTT.

The chain carries TRBV29-1 and TRBJ2-7; perhaps TRBD1 as D (6 bases). Trimming took off 4 bases at V and 5 bases at J, with 15 bases between the two ends. Looked up from germline, CDR1 is SQVTM and CDR2 is ANQGSEA. This CDR3 has 13 amino acids. The CDR3 DNA reads TGCAGCGTTGTCGGCAGGGGTAGAGACGAGCAGTACTTC. It is translated as CSVVGRGRDEQYF.

This chain connects TRBV2 to TRBJ1-6; D possibly corresponds to TRBD1 (5 bases). V was cut by 5 bases and J by 10 bases, with 12 bases left in between. Looked up from germline, CDR1 is SNHLY and CDR2 is FYNNEI. CDR3 length: 13 residues. CDR3 DNA: TGTGCCAGCAGTAAGGGGATTGACTCACCCCTCCACTTT. It translates to CASSKGIDSPLHF.

The chain couples TRBV2 to TRBJ2-7; TRBD1 agrees at 8 bases. Germline CDR1 reads SNHLY; CDR2 reads FYNNEI. V shed 3 bases, J shed 12 bases, and the junction held 10 bases outside the gene matches. The CDR3 totals 13 residues. CDR3 residues: CASSEGLRDRWYF. In DNA, the CDR3 is TGTGCCAGCAGTGAGGGGCTCCGGGACAGGTGGTACTTC. Full variable domain (missing parts from reference TRBV2 and TRBJ2-7): EPEVTQTPSHQVTQMGQEVILRCVPISNHLYFYWYRQILGQKVEFLVSFYNNEISEKSEIFDDQFSVERPDGSNFTLKIRSTKLEDSAMYFCASSEGLRDRWYFGPGTRLTVT.

The chain is built from TRBV4-3 and TRBJ2-3; TRBD2 might be the D (5 bases). The germline V gene has CDR1 LGHNA and CDR2 YSLEER. V lost 0 bases and J 0 bases, leaving 13 bases between the germline ends. The CDR3 is 17 amino acids. CDR3 bases: TGCGCCAGCAGCCAAGAGTGGTTCGGGGATAGCACAGATACGCAGTATTTT. Its translation: CASSQEWFGDSTDTQYF.

V usage is TRBV2 and J usage is TRBJ1-4; a possible D gene is TRBD1 (5 bases). V lost 7 bases, J lost 4 bases, and 16 bases lay in between. This CDR3 contains 15 residues. Germline CDR1 is SNHLY and CDR2 is FYNNEI. CDR3 loop: CASTDRNQGNEKLFF. For the CDR3, the DNA is TGTGCCAGCACAGACCGAAATCAGGGTAATGAAAAACTGTTTTTT. Filled out from reference TRBV2 and TRBJ1-4, the complete variable domain reads EPEVTQTPSHQVTQMGQEVILRCVPISNHLYFYWYRQILGQKVEFLVSFYNNEISEKSEIFDDQFSVERPDGSNFTLKIRSTKLEDSAMYFCASTDRNQGNEKLFFGSGTQLSVL.

The chain is built from TRBV9 and TRBJ2-7; 14 bases match TRBD2. The junction had 9 bases not matched to a gene; V was cut back by 5 bases and J by 5 bases. The CDR3 consists of 16 residues. Germline V gene lookup returns CDR1 SGDLS and CDR2 YYNGEE. The CDR3, as DNA: TGTGCCAGCAGTTATGGGACTAGCGGGGGAAGGGACGAGCAGTACTTC. It encodes CASSYGTSGGRDEQYF.

This clone was detected only once. The chain joins TRBV29-1 to TRBJ1-1; 7 bases line up with TRBD1. Per the germline V gene, CDR1 is SQVTM and CDR2 is ANQGSEA. This CDR3 is built from 14 residues. After removal of 4 bases from V and 3 bases from J, the junction contained 8 bases not matched to a gene. The CDR3 nucleotides are TGCAGCGTTGGTCGTAGGGGGCGGGACACTGAAGCTTTCTTT. Its protein product is CSVGRRGRDTEAFF.

The chain joins TRBV7-9 to TRBJ2-7, with 8 bases identical to TRBD1. This CDR3 contains 14 residues. CDR1 SEHNR and CDR2 FQNEAQ come from the germline V gene (reference sequence). The J segment lost 2 bases and the V segment lost 1 base, leaving 1 base of the junction unmatched. CDR3 sequence: CASSLGTGPYEQYF. CDR3 bases: TGTGCCAGCAGCTTAGGGACAGGGCCCTACGAGCAGTACTTC.

The rearrangement links TRBV30 to TRBJ1-2; D is uncertain. The germline CDR1 and CDR2 sequences are GTSNPN and SVGIG (reference sequence). Trimming pared 0 bases from V and 4 bases from J, leaving 15 bases between. The CDR3 totals 15 residues. The CDR3 region is CAWSVLGEGGYGYTF. The DNA of the CDR3 is TGTGCCTGGAGTGTCCTCGGGGAGGGCGGCTATGGCTACACCTTC.

Points on this clone: The germline gene is not matched at one end of the junction; a read error may be the cause. V and J are TRBV10-3 and TRBJ1-6; TRBD1 agrees at 8 bases. Germline values: CDR1 ENHRY, CDR2 SYGVKD. This CDR3 is built from 15 residues. The CDR3 region is CASSGSGGENSPLHF. CDR3 nucleotide sequence: TGTGCCAGCAGTGGATCAGGGGGCGAGAATTCACCCCTCCACTTT.

The V call is TRBV7-2, the J call TRBJ2-1, with unresolved D. Trimming left V 4 bases short and J 7 bases short, with 8 bases between. CDR1 SGHTA and CDR2 FQGNSA come from the germline V gene. The CDR3 consists of 12 residues. Written as DNA, the CDR3 is TGTGCCAGCAGCTACCCCGTAAATGAGCAGTTCTTC. As protein: CASSYPVNEQFF.

The chain recombines TRBV5-6 with TRBJ2-5, with 7 bases that match TRBD1. The CDR3 runs to 13 residues. Looked up from germline, CDR1 is SGHDT and CDR2 is YYEEEE. V was pared by 2 bases and J by 5 bases, with 3 bases of the junction left unmatched. CDR3 sequence (DNA): TGTGCCAGCAGCTTACAGGGGCAGGAGACCCAGTACTTC. This codes for CASSLQGQETQYF.

The J gene is TRBJ2-3, the V gene TRBV5-1, with D possibly matching TRBD2 (5 bases). The V end was cut by 0 bases, the J end by 8 bases, with 13 bases between. There are 14 residues in the CDR3. Germline values: CDR1 SGHRS, CDR2 YFSETQ. The CDR3, as DNA: TGCGCCAGCAGCTTGGAAACTAGTTGGTCTACGCAGTATTTT. It yields the protein CASSLETSWSTQYF. Combining the CDR3 with reference TRBV5-1 and TRBJ2-3 gives the whole variable domain KAGVTQTPRYLIKTRGQQVTLSCSPISGHRSVSWYQQTPGQGLQFLFEYFSETQRNKGNFPGRFSGRQFSNSRSEMNVSTLELGDSALYLCASSLETSWSTQYFGPGTRLTVL.

The V call is TRBV25-1, the J call TRBJ1-4; the D is unclear. The germline V gene has CDR1 MGHDK and CDR2 SYGVNS. The CDR3 consists of 14 residues. V gave up 5 bases and J gave up 6 bases, with 13 bases separating them. The CDR3 nucleotides are TGTGCCAGCAGTAAAGTTGATCTTGATGAAAAACTGTTTTTT. This gives the protein CASSKVDLDEKLFF.

The V call is TRBV25-1, the J call TRBJ1-2; 8 positions match TRBD1. Trimming took 2 bases from V and 8 from J; bases not matched to a gene: 4. The CDR3 is made up of 13 amino acids. Germline CDR1 reads MGHDK; CDR2 reads SYGVNS. CDR3 DNA sequence: TGTGCCAGCAGTGAACAGGGGGCGCGGGGCTACACCTTC. Protein product: CASSEQGARGYTF.